This T cell receptor (beta chain) stems from a study of blood T cell repertoires in COVID-19. As for the study in general: The United States, Italy and Spain supplied acute and convalescent COVID-19 samples.

The CDR3 covers 17 residues. Germline-derived CDR1 and CDR2 are MNHEY and SMNVEV (reference sequence). The germline V and J ends were trimmed by 4 bases and 6 bases, with 21 bases remaining between them. In the authors' methods: Estimation of nucleated cell counts was performed using reference gene primer amplification. Produced via immunoSEQ multiplex PCR; TCRdb's table is partial and in-frame only. That table supplies the V and J calls and clone size; D and trimming were determined from the DNA. This sample carries about 71,000 clones, 75% to 95% of them seen once, and the ten largest clones take roughly 5%.

The sample comprised peripheral blood. The origin of this receptor is a woman between 18 and 29 years old with acute or convalescent COVID-19. The chain uses TRBV27 and TRBJ2-2, with a tentative D call TRBD1 (6 bases). CDR3 nucleotide sequence: TGTGCCAGCAGTTATCTTGCCACAGGGTTGGGCTCCGGGGAGCTGTTTTTT. Translation gives CASSYLATGLGSGELFF.